The clone carrying this T cell receptor beta chain has at least ten counts. What it binds is not known. This specimen belongs to a study of CD8+CD57+ T cells in acquired aplastic anemia. Study information: On average, sorted CD4+ and CD8+ cells gave around 3 ug of DNA. Reads per healthy sample averaged around 9.9 million (CD4+) and 11 million to 13 million (CD8+). Study results and caveats: Patients shared around 30 CD8+ CDR3 sequences with controls. CD8+ Simpson's diversity showed no significant patient-control difference.

Profiles of TCR beta VDJ and CDR3 were generated from a genomic DNA template. TCRdb reprocessed the reads with MiXCR, giving one entry per CDR3 protein. The sample includes 200,000 to 250,000 distinct CDR3 sequences, roughly 35% of them seen just once. Sequences were obtained from sorted CD4+, CD8+, or CD8+CD57+ T cells (not recorded which) from PBMCs. This TCR was recovered from a human donor in good health, serving as a control.

This CDR3 reads CASSLTRDLYEQYF. CDR3 DNA: TGCGCCAGCAGCTTAACCCGGGACCTCTACGAGCAGTACTTC. The chain joins TRBV5-1 to TRBJ2-7; D tentatively reads TRBD1 or TRBD2 (5 bases each). The V end lost 2 bases, the J end lost 3 bases, and 12 bases lay between the germline ends. CDR1 and CDR2 (germline): SGHRS, YFSETQ. This CDR3 has 14 residues.